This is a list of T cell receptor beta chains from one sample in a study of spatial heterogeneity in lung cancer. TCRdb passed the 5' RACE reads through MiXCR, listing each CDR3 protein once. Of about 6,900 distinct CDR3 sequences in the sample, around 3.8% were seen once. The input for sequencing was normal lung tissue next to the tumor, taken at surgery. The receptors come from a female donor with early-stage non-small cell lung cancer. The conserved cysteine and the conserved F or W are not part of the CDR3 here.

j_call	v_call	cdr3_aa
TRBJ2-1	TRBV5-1	ASRLAGGSYNEQF
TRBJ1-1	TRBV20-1	SARVDRVRLRNLHEAF
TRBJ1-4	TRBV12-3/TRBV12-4	ASSGTENEKLF
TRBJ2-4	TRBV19	ASSNTPSTTENIQY
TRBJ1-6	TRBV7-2	ASSPGLPYNSPLH
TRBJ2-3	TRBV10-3	ASRGQGAADTQY
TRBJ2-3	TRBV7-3	ASSSGLAGDTDTQY
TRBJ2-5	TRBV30	AWSTFRETQY
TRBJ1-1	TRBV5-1	ASGQGSTEAF
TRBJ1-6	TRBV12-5	ASGLGPQGPGESPLH
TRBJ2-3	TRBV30	AWSAGGNTDTQY
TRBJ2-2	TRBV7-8	ASSYGNGGTGELF
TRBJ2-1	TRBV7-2	ASSPGLAGTEQF
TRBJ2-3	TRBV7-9	ASTEPRGSSTDTQY
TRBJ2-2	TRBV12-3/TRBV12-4	ASRRDTGELF
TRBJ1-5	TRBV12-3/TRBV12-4	ASSWEGPRPQH
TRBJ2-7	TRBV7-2	ASSLRASGGVSYEQY
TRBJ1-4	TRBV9	ASSVTGGNEKLF
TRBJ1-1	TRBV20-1	SAPLPGNTEAF
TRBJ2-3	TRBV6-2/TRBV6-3	ASRPRLVRSTDTQY
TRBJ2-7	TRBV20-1	SAPRGLAGVDEQY
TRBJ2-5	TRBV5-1	ASSFSGGRQETQY
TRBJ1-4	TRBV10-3	ASGTGGASNEKLF
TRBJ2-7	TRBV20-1	SARSGSTYEQY
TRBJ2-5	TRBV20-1	SAHFRQGQETQY
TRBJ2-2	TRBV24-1	ATSDLPGTGIGELF
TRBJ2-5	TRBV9	ASSVDGRPQETQY
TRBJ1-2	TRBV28	ASSLNPGQDNYGYT